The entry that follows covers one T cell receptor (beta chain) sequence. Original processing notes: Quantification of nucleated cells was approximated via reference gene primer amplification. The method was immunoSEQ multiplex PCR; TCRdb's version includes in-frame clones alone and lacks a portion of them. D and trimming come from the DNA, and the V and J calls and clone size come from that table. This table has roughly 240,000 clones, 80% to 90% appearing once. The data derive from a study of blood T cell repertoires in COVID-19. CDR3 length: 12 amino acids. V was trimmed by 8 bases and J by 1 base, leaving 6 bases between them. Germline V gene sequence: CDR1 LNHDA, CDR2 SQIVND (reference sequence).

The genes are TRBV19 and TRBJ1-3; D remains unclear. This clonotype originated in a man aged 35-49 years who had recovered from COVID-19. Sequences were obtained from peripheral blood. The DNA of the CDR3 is TGTGCCAGTCAGTCGTCTGGAAACACCATATATTTT. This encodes CASQSSGNTIYF.